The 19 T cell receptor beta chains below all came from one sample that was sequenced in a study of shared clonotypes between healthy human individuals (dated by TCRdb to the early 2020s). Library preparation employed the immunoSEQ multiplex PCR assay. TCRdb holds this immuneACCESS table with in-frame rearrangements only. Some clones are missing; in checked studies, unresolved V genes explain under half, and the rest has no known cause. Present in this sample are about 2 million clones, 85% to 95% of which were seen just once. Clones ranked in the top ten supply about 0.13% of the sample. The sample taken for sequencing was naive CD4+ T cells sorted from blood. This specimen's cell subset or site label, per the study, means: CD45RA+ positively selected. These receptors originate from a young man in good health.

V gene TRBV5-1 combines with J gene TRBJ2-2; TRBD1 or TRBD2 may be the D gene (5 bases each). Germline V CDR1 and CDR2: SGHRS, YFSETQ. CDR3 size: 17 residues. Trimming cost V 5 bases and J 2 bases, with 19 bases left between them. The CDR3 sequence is CASSSIIGTINTGELFF. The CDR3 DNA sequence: TGCGCCAGCAGTTCGATAATCGGGACCATAAACACCGGGGAGCTGTTTTTT.

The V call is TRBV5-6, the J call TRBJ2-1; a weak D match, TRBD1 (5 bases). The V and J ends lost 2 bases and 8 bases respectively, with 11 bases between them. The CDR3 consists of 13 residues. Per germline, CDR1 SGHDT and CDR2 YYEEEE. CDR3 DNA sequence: TGTGCCAGCAGCTTCGGCAGGGTCGATGAGCAGTTCTTC. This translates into CASSFGRVDEQFF.

CDR3 sequence (DNA): TGCAGCGTTGGATCCATGCTCCGCTACGAGCAGTACTTC. It yields the protein CSVGSMLRYEQYF. The chain joins TRBV29-1 to TRBJ2-7; D not resolved. V gave up 4 bases and J gave up 3 bases, with 13 bases separating them. Germline V CDR1 and CDR2: SQVTM, ANQGSEA. The CDR3 contains 13 residues.

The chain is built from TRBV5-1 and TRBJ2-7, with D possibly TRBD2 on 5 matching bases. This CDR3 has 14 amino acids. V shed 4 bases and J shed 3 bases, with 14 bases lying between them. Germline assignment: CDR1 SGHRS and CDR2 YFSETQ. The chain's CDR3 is CASSPRAGGYEQYF. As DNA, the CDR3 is TGCGCCAGCAGCCCCCGGGCTGGAGGCTACGAGCAGTACTTC.

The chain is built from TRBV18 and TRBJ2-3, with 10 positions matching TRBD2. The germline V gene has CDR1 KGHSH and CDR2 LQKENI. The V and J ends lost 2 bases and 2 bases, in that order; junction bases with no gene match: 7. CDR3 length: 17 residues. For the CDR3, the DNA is TGTGCCAGCTCACCATTATCCCTAGCGGGAGTCACAGATACGCAGTATTTT. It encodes CASSPLSLAGVTDTQYF.

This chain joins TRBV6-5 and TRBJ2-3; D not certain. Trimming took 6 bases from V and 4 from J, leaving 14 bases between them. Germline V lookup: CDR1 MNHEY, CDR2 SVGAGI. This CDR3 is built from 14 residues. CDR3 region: CASSPRRNADTQYF. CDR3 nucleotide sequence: TGTGCCAGCAGCCCCCGACGAAATGCAGATACGCAGTATTTT.

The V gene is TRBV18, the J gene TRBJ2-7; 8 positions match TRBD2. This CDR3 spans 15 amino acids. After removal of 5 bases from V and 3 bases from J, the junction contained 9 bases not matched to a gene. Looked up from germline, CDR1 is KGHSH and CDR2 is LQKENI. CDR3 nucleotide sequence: TGTGCCAGCTCAAAAACTAGCGGCTTAAACTACGAGCAGTACTTC. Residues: CASSKTSGLNYEQYF.

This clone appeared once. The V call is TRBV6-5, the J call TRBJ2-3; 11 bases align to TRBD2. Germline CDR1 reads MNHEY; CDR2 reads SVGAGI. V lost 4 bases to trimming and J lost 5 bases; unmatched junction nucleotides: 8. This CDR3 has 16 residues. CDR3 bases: TGTGCCAGCAGTTCGATAGCGGGGGGGCCGGGAGATACGCAGTATTTT. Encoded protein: CASSSIAGGPGDTQYF.

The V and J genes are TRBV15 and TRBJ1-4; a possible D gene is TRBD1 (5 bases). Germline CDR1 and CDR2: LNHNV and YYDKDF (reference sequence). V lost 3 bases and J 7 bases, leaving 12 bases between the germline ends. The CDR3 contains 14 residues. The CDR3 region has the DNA TGTGCCACCAGCAGGAGACAGCCACCTGAAAAACTGTTTTTT. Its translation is CATSRRQPPEKLFF.

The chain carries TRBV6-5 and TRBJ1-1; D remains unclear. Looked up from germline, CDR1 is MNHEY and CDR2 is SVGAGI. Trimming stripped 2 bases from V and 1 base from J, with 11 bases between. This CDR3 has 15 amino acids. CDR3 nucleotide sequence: TGTGCCAGCAGTTACCTCATTAAGCCGAACACTGAAGCTTTCTTT. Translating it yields CASSYLIKPNTEAFF.

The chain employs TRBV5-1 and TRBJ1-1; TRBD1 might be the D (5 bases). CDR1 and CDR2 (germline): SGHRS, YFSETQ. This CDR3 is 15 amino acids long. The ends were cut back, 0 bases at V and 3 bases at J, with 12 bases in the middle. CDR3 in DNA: TGCGCCAGCAGCTTGGAAGAATGGGGGTACACTGAAGCTTTCTTT. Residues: CASSLEEWGYTEAFF. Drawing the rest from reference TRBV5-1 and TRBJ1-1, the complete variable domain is KAGVTQTPRYLIKTRGQQVTLSCSPISGHRSVSWYQQTPGQGLQFLFEYFSETQRNKGNFPGRFSGRQFSNSRSEMNVSTLELGDSALYLCASSLEEWGYTEAFFGQGTRLTVV.

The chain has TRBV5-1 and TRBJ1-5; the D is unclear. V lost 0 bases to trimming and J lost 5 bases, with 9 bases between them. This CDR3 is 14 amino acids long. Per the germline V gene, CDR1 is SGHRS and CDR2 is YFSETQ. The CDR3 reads CASSLDGIDQPQHF. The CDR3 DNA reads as TGCGCCAGCAGCTTGGACGGGATCGATCAGCCCCAGCATTTT.

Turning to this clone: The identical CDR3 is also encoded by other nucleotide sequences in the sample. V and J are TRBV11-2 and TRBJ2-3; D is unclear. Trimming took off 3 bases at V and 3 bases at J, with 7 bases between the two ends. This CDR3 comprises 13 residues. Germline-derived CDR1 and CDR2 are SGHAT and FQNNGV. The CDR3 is CASSLLRTDTQYF. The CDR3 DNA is TGTGCCAGCAGCTTGCTGCGGACAGATACGCAGTATTTT.

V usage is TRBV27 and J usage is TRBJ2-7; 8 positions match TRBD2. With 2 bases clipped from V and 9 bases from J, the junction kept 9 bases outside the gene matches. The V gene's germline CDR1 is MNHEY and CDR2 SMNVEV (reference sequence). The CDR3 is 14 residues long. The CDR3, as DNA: TGTGCCAGCAGTTTAAGTAGAGCGGGAGACGTGCAGTACTTC. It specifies CASSLSRAGDVQYF.

The CDR3 here is CASSLDRDSLYQETQYF. The CDR3 nucleotides read TGCGCCAGCAGCTTGGATCGGGATTCCCTGTACCAAGAGACCCAGTACTTC. The V and J genes are TRBV5-1 and TRBJ2-5; D perhaps matches TRBD2 (5 bases). Germline-derived CDR1 and CDR2 are SGHRS and YFSETQ. Trimming took 0 bases from V and 0 from J, leaving 15 bases between them. The CDR3 runs to 17 residues.

CDR3 sequence reads: CASSRGQGFNEQYF. The CDR3 DNA reads as TGTGCCAGCAGTCGAGGACAGGGCTTTAACGAGCAGTACTTC. The V call is TRBV6-5, the J call TRBJ2-7; 8 nucleotides line up with TRBD1. CDR1 and CDR2 (germline): MNHEY, SVGAGI. The ends lost 5 bases at V and 5 bases at J; junction bases unmatched: 8. The CDR3 runs 14 residues.

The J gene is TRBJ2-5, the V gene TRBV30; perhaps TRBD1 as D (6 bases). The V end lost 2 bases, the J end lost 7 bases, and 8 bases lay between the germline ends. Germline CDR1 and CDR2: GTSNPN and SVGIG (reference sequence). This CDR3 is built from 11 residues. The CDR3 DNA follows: TGTGCCTGGAGTCTAGGGGGGACCCAGTACTTC. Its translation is CAWSLGGTQYF.

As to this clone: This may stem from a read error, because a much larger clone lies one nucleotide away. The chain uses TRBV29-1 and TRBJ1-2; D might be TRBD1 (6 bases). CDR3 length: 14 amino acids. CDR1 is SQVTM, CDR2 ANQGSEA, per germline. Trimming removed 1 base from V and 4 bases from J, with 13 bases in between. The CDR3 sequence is CSVEGRGTPYGYTF. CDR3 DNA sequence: TGCAGCGTTGAAGGACGAGGGACACCCTATGGCTACACCTTC.

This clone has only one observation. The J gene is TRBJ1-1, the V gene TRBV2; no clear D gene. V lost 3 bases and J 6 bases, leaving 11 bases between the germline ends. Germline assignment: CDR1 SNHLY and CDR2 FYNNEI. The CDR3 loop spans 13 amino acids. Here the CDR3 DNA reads TGTGCCAGCAGTGACCCTAGGTTGGCTGAAGCTTTCTTT. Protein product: CASSDPRLAEAFF.